This entry describes one T cell receptor beta chain. There is no known antigen for this receptor. Base qualities were left out, and no much larger clone turns up one base away. Collaborating institutions collected whole blood in K2EDTA tubes following their own protocols. Collaborator samples were shipped for TCRbeta analysis as frozen whole blood, isolated PBMCs, or DNA extracted from either sample type. TCRbeta CDR3 regions were amplified from genomic DNA using the immunoSEQ Assay, a bias-controlled multiplex PCR. From the authors' description of their analysis: Nucleated cell counts per sample were estimated from amplification of reference gene primers within the assay. To quantify the absolute abundance of each unique TCRbeta CDR3 rearrangement, sequence reads were collapsed and filtered. For each sample, productive Simpson clonality was calculated by taking the square root of Simpson's diversity index across productive rearrangements. TCRdb holds this immuneACCESS table with in-frame rearrangements only. Some clones are missing; in checked studies, unresolved V genes explain under half, and the rest has no known cause. V, J and clone size were drawn from that table, and D and trimming were deduced from the DNA. Present in this sample are 96,000 or so clones, 90% of which were seen just once. The ten largest make up approximately 1.6% of the sample.

This sample is part of a study of blood T cell repertoires in COVID-19 (TCRdb year 2020). Concerning the study at large: Samples covering the acute and convalescent phases of COVID-19 were provided by collaborators in the United States, Italy and Spain. Subjects who had been exposed to COVID-19, were actively infected with it, or had recovered from it provided the deeply sampled blood TCRbeta repertoires that made up the dataset. The material from the prospective study consisted of cDNA or gDNA derived from T cells, B-cell-depleted T cells, or PBMCs. The repertoires were released in a freely available public database meant as a resource for research on the immune response to SARS-CoV-2. A de-identified subject ID, COVID-19 status, age in years and sex were almost always included in the sample metadata. Samples were obtained from the ongoing ImmuneRACE study (first 160 participants) and from 950 to 1,500 subjects provided by 6 global collaborators. Where available, HLA class I and class II types were obtained from metadata supplied by the sample provider rather than from assay-based typing.

Results and caveats for the whole study, not just this receptor: The amount of clinical and demographic metadata varied by source and participant and was provided uncurated.

The sample taken for sequencing was peripheral blood. The TCR comes from a man aged 60 to 75 with acute or convalescent COVID-19.

The DNA is as follows: TGTGCCAGCAGCCACCTACTAGCGGGAGGCAATGAGCAGTTCTTC. This yields the protein CASSHLLAGGNEQFF. This chain is built from TRBV4-2 and TRBJ2-1, with TRBD2 identical over 12 junction bases. From V the trimming removes 3 bases and from J it removes 6 bases, while the gene matches leave 3 bases of the junction unaccounted for. The CDR3, from cysteine to phenylalanine, totals 15 residues. The entry retains the CDR3 DNA only, 45 bases that are in frame from base 1. From the germline V gene, CDR1 is LGHNA and CDR2 is YNFKEQ.